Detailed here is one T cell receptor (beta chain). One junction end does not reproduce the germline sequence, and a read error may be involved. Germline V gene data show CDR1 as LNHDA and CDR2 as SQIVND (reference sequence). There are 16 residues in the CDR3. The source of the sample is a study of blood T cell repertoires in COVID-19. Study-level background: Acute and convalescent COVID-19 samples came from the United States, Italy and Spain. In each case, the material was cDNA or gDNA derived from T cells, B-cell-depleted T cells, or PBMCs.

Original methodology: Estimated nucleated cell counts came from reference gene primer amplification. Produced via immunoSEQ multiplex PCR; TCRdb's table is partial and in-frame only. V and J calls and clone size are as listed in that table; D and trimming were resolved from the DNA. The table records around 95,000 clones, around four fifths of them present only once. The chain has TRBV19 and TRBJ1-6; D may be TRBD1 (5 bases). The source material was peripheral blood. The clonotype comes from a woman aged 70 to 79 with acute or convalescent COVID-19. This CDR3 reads CASSLEGALPNSPLHF. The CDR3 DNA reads TGTGCCAGTAGTCTAGAAGGGGCTCTTCCTAATTCACCCCTCCACTTT.